The 28 T cell receptor beta chains below were found in one sample sequenced in a study of blood T cell repertoires in COVID-19. Only in-frame clones appear in the TCRdb table, and some are missing; sequencing was by immunoSEQ multiplex PCR. The repertoire holds more than 350,000 clones, 80% to 90% seen once, with roughly 0.99% in the top ten. The sequencing input was PBMCs or T cells enriched from blood (not recorded which). These receptors originate from a young man who had recovered from COVID-19.

This sequence joins TRBV7-3 and TRBJ1-1, with D uncertain. V was shortened by 5 bases and J by 1 base, with 8 bases between the two germline ends. CDR3 length: 13 amino acids. Germline V gene lookup returns CDR1 SGHTA and CDR2 FQGTGA. This CDR3 reads CASSRRRNTEAFF. As DNA, the CDR3 is TGTGCCAGCAGCCGTCGGAGGAACACTGAAGCTTTCTTT.

The V call is TRBV12-3 or TRBV12-4, the J call TRBJ1-2, with 7 bases lining up with TRBD1. The V and J ends lost 7 bases and 8 bases, in that order; junction bases with no gene match: 7. This CDR3 is built from 12 residues. The CDR3 bases are TGTGCCAGCACCCGACAGGGTGAAGGCTACACCTTC. Encoded protein: CASTRQGEGYTF.

The rearrangement joins TRBV19 to TRBJ1-2; possibly TRBD1 for D (6 bases). With 4 bases removed from V and 6 bases from J, the gap between germline ends came to 18 bases. This CDR3 region has 15 residues. CDR1 and CDR2 from the germline V gene are LNHDA and SQIVND (reference sequence). This chain's CDR3 is CASSTPEGEVDGYTF. The DNA for the CDR3 is TGTGCCAGTAGTACACCCGAGGGGGAAGTAGATGGCTACACCTTC.

The J gene is TRBJ2-1, the V gene TRBV28; 9 bases fit TRBD1. V was pared by 6 bases and J by 0 bases, with 3 bases of the junction left unmatched. Germline V gene lookup returns CDR1 MDHEN and CDR2 SYDVKM. This CDR3 is 15 amino acids long. The chain's CDR3 is CASSRDRVSYNEQFF. For the CDR3, the DNA is TGTGCCAGCAGCCGGGACAGGGTCTCCTACAATGAGCAGTTCTTC.

V usage is TRBV28 and J usage is TRBJ1-2, with D unresolved. V gave up 5 bases and J gave up 8 bases, with 12 bases separating them. The CDR3 has 12 amino acids. CDR1 MDHEN and CDR2 SYDVKM come from the germline V gene. Here the CDR3 reads CASSPRTGGYTF. CDR3 in DNA: TGTGCCAGCAGTCCCAGGACGGGGGGCTACACCTTC.

The chain uses TRBV5-1 and TRBJ1-2; 7 bases fit TRBD1. The length of the CDR3 is 15 residues. Germline V CDR1 and CDR2: SGHRS, YFSETQ. J lost 5 bases, V lost 0 bases, and 7 bases had no gene match. Here the CDR3 DNA reads TGCGCCAGCAGCTTGGAACAGGGGATGTGGTATGGCTACACCTTC. Protein sequence: CASSLEQGMWYGYTF.

This clone was recorded many times. The chain has TRBV9 and TRBJ2-3; 9 bases fit TRBD1. CDR3 size: 16 residues. With 4 bases clipped from V and 1 base from J, the junction kept 7 bases outside the gene matches. Per germline, CDR1 SGDLS and CDR2 YYNGEE. CDR3 nucleotides: TGTGCCAGCAGCCGGGCCACAGGGGGCGGCACAGATACGCAGTATTTT. It codes for CASSRATGGGTDTQYF.

The CDR3 DNA sequence: TGTGCCAGCAGTTTTTCGACAGGGGTCTACGAGCAGTACTTC. Its protein is CASSFSTGVYEQYF. The chain recombines TRBV28 with TRBJ2-7, with 8 bases matching TRBD1. The CDR3 has 14 amino acids. J lost 3 bases, V lost 3 bases, and 4 bases had no gene match. Per the germline V gene, CDR1 is MDHEN and CDR2 is SYDVKM.

V and J are TRBV4-1 and TRBJ2-7, with a weak D call TRBD1 (6 bases). V gave up 1 base and J gave up 5 bases, with 15 bases separating them. CDR1 is MGHRA and CDR2 is YSYEKL in the germline V gene. The CDR3 runs to 15 residues. Written as DNA, the CDR3 is TGCGCCAGCAGCCAAGCAGGGGTAGCATCCGACGAGCAGTACTTC. This translates into CASSQAGVASDEQYF.

This clone turned up a few times. This chain joins TRBV4-3 and TRBJ2-1, with TRBD2 identical over 9 bases. The junction had 3 bases not matched to a gene; V was cut back by 0 bases and J by 3 bases. CDR3 length: 16 residues. Germline V gene lookup returns CDR1 LGHNA and CDR2 YSLEER. CDR3 amino acids: CASSQEASGVYNEQFF. The CDR3, as DNA: TGCGCCAGCAGCCAAGAAGCTAGCGGGGTCTACAATGAGCAGTTCTTC.

The chain uses TRBV3-1 (or the pseudogene TRBV3-2) and TRBJ2-1; the match to TRBD2 covers 7 bases. J gave up 6 bases and V 7 bases, and 9 bases lay outside the gene matches. Germline V CDR1 and CDR2: LGHDT, YNNKEL (reference sequence). The CDR3 sequence is 14 residues long. The DNA for the CDR3 is TGTGCCAGCACCACTAGCGAGGTCATCAATGAGCAGTTCTTC. Its protein is CASTTSEVINEQFF.

This rearrangement joins TRBV18 to TRBJ1-5, with D hard to call. The germline V and J ends were trimmed by 6 bases and 6 bases, with 12 bases remaining between them. CDR1 and CDR2 (germline): KGHSH, LQKENI. The CDR3 is 13 residues long. This CDR3 reads CASSFSTGQPQHF. The CDR3 DNA follows: TGTGCCAGCTCTTTTTCGACGGGTCAGCCCCAGCATTTT.

This clone was observed a single time. The rearrangement uses TRBV27 and TRBJ1-2; possibly TRBD1 for D (6 bases). This CDR3 is 15 amino acids long. The V gene lost 8 bases and the J gene lost 4 bases, with 20 bases spanning the gap. Germline CDR1 MNHEY, CDR2 SMNVEV (reference sequence). CDR3 loop: CASAKQGSIPYGYTF. The CDR3, as DNA: TGTGCCAGCGCGAAACAGGGATCAATTCCCTATGGCTACACCTTC.

This chain links TRBV9 with TRBJ2-7; 9 nucleotides match TRBD1. CDR3 length: 15 residues. Germline V gene sequence: CDR1 SGDLS, CDR2 YYNGEE. V shed 0 bases, J shed 2 bases, and the junction held 3 bases outside the gene matches. The CDR3: CASSVGGTGPYEQYF. Here the CDR3 DNA reads TGTGCCAGCAGCGTAGGGGGGACAGGGCCCTACGAGCAGTACTTC.

The chain employs TRBV6-5 and TRBJ2-7, with D perhaps matching TRBD2 (5 bases). The CDR3 runs to 13 residues. V was trimmed by 10 bases and J by 0 bases, leaving 13 bases between them. Per the germline V gene, CDR1 is MNHEY and CDR2 is SVGAGI. CDR3 in amino acids: CATLPGNSYEQYF. The CDR3 nucleotides read TGTGCCACCCTGCCGGGGAACTCCTACGAGCAGTACTTC.

The rearrangement uses TRBV19 and TRBJ2-7; possibly TRBD1 for D (5 bases). Germline loops: CDR1 LNHDA, CDR2 SQIVND (reference sequence). The CDR3 spans 15 residues. The V gene lost 4 bases and the J gene lost 6 bases, with 19 bases spanning the gap. For the CDR3, the DNA is TGTGCCAGTAGTAGAGTCGACAGTACCCCCGGCGAGCAGTACTTC. Protein sequence: CASSRVDSTPGEQYF.

The chain carries TRBV29-1 and TRBJ2-2; D perhaps matches TRBD2 (5 bases). The V end was cut by 4 bases, the J end by 0 bases, with 12 bases between. Germline CDR1 SQVTM, CDR2 ANQGSEA. The CDR3 has 15 amino acids. The CDR3 bases are TGCAGCGTTGTTGTTAGCGCCGCGAACACCGGGGAGCTGTTTTTT. This codes for CSVVVSAANTGELFF.

The chain employs TRBV7-2 and TRBJ1-5; 7 positions agree with TRBD1. After removal of 6 bases from V and 3 bases from J, the junction contained 8 bases not matched to a gene. Looked up from germline, CDR1 is SGHTA and CDR2 is FQGNSA. The CDR3 contains 15 residues. The DNA for the CDR3 is TGTGCCAGCAGTTCCGACAGGGCGTTCAATCAGCCCCAGCATTTT. This codes for CASSSDRAFNQPQHF.

This chain uses TRBV5-1 with TRBJ2-7, with a tentative D call TRBD2 (7 bases). CDR1 is SGHRS and CDR2 is YFSETQ in the germline V gene. The CDR3 covers 15 residues. V dropped 5 bases and J dropped 4 bases, with 19 bases sitting between them. Here the CDR3 reads CASSPGGRGTYEQYF. The CDR3 DNA follows: TGCGCCAGCAGTCCCGGGGGGAGAGGGACATACGAGCAGTACTTC.

The rearrangement links TRBV3-1 (or the pseudogene TRBV3-2) to TRBJ2-5; 10 bases are a match to TRBD2. This CDR3 is 14 amino acids long. Germline V CDR1 and CDR2: LGHDT, YNNKEL (reference sequence). The J segment lost 7 bases and the V segment lost 4 bases, leaving 6 bases of the junction unmatched. CDR3 DNA sequence: TGTGCCAGCAGCCTATTAGCGGGGGGCGGGACCCAGTACTTC. This translates into CASSLLAGGGTQYF.

The chain has TRBV5-4 and TRBJ2-3; TRBD1 matches at 8 bases. The CDR3 totals 20 residues. Germline V gives CDR1 SGHNT, CDR2 YYREEE (reference sequence). Trimming took 5 bases from V and 2 from J; bases not matched to a gene: 22. In DNA form, the CDR3 reads TGTGCCAGCAGGTCAGGACAGGGTTTGATCACTCTTCCAGACACAGATACGCAGTATTTT. This sequence encodes CASRSGQGLITLPDTDTQYF.

This chain joins TRBV2 and TRBJ2-7; the D gene is possibly TRBD2 (6 bases). CDR1 and CDR2 from the germline V gene are SNHLY and FYNNEI. Trimming stripped 8 bases from V and 3 bases from J, with 26 bases between. The CDR3 spans 17 residues. Here the CDR3 reads CASFGGTHATPVYEQYF. CDR3 bases: TGTGCCAGCTTTGGTGGGACTCACGCGACCCCCGTCTACGAGCAGTACTTC.

The chain uses TRBV5-1 and TRBJ1-4; D may be TRBD1 (5 bases). V was shortened by 4 bases and J by 2 bases, with 12 bases between the two germline ends. Germline CDR1 and CDR2: SGHRS and YFSETQ. The CDR3 is made up of 15 amino acids. CDR3 in DNA: TGCGCCAGCAGCGTCGACCGACAGACTAATGAAAAACTGTTTTTT. This gives the protein CASSVDRQTNEKLFF.

The chain joins TRBV18 to TRBJ1-1; D uncertain. The V gene lost 5 bases and the J gene lost 7 bases, with 17 bases spanning the gap. The CDR3 consists of 14 residues. Looked up from germline, CDR1 is KGHSH and CDR2 is LQKENI. The CDR3 spells CASSKAAEIVEAFF. In DNA, the CDR3 is TGTGCCAGCTCAAAGGCGGCAGAAATAGTTGAAGCTTTCTTT.

This clone appeared once. The V call is TRBV11-2, the J call TRBJ1-1, with D unclear. Trimming cost V 8 bases and J 0 bases, with 13 bases left between them. The CDR3 consists of 14 residues. Germline CDR1 is SGHAT and CDR2 is FQNNGV. The CDR3 DNA reads TGTGCCAGCGGCATGACATCCATGAACACTGAAGCTTTCTTT. Its protein is CASGMTSMNTEAFF.

This sequence joins TRBV7-3 and TRBJ2-5; a possible D gene is TRBD2 (5 bases). CDR1 and CDR2 (germline): SGHTA, FQGTGA. Trimming stripped 1 base from V and 2 bases from J, with 11 bases between. CDR3 length: 15 residues. The CDR3 loop reads CASSLMGSGQETQYF. The CDR3 nucleotides are TGTGCCAGCAGCTTAATGGGGTCGGGGCAAGAGACCCAGTACTTC. The variable domain in full, with the rest retrieved from reference TRBV7-3 and TRBJ2-5, is GAGVSQTPSNKVTEKGKYVELRCDPISGHTALYWYRQSLGQGPEFLIYFQGTGAADDSGLPNDRFFAVRPEGSVSTLKIQRTERGDSAVYLCASSLMGSGQETQYFGPGTRLLVL.

CDR3 protein: CASSPGYSNQPQHF. The DNA of the CDR3 is TGTGCCAGCAGTCCGGGGTATAGCAATCAGCCCCAGCATTTT. The gene calls are TRBV3-1 (or the pseudogene TRBV3-2) and TRBJ1-5; D uncertain. V lost 6 bases to trimming and J lost 0 bases, with 9 bases between them. This CDR3 has 14 amino acids. Germline CDR1 LGHDT, CDR2 YNNKEL (reference sequence).

This clone was detected only a few times. This chain uses TRBV9 with TRBJ2-7; TRBD1 is a possible D gene (5 bases). V lost 4 bases and J lost 6, with 11 bases in between. The CDR3 runs to 12 residues. CDR1 SGDLS and CDR2 YYNGEE come from the germline V gene. The CDR3: CASSPSQGEQYF. CDR3 bases: TGTGCCAGCAGCCCAAGCCAGGGCGAGCAGTACTTC.